This T cell receptor (beta chain) comes out of a study of shared clonotypes between healthy human individuals. Study in general: The donors, two women and a few men, were aged 18 to 49.

Trimming took 0 bases from V and 7 from J, leaving 10 bases between them. Germline V gene sequence: CDR1 LNHNV, CDR2 YYDKDF (reference sequence). The length of the CDR3 is 14 residues. A note on this clone: Its antigen remains unknown.

Using immunoSEQ multiplex PCR, the repertoire was profiled, and TCRdb retains in-frame clones only, with some absent. There are millions of clones in the sample; about 95% occur only once, and 0.13% lies in the top ten. Only Caucasian adults living in Nashville, Tennessee made up the donor group. Study findings and constraints: It was observed that 5% to 6% of naive CD4 clonotypes were shared across several donors.

The receptor was derived from a man aged 18-30 years in good health. Sample: naive CD4+ T cells sorted from blood. Described subset: CD45RA+ positively selected. The chain recombines TRBV15 with TRBJ1-5; D possibly corresponds to TRBD1 (5 bases). The CDR3 loop is CATSRDWGSQPQHF. CDR3 nucleotide sequence: TGTGCCACCAGCAGAGATTGGGGGTCACAGCCCCAGCATTTT.